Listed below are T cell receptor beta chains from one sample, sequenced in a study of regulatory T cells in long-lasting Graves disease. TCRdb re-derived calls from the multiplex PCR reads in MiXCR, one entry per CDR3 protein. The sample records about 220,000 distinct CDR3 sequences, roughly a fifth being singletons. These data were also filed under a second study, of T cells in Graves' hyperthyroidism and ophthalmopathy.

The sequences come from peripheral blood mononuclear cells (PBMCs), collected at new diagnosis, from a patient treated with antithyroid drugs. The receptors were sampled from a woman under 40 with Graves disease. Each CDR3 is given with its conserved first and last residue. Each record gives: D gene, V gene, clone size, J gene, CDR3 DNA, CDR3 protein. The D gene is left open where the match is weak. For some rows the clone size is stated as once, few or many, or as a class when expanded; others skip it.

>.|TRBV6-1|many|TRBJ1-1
TGTGCCAGCAGTGATCTCGCAGGGGTGGCTGAAGCTTTCTTT
CASSDLAGVAEAFF
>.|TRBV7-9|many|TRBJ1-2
TGTGCCAGCAGCCTGAGGGAAACTAACTATGGCTACACCTTC
CASSLRETNYGYTF
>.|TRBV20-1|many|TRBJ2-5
TGCAGTGCAAGGGCCGATCGAGAGACCCAGTACTTC
CSARADRETQYF
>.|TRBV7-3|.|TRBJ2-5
TGTGCCAGCAGCTTAAATGGCGGGGGCGAGCAAGAGACCCAGTACTTC
CASSLNGGGEQETQYF
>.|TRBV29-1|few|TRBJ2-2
TGCAGCGCTGAAGATCGGGAAAGGAGGACCGGGGAGCTGTTTTTT
CSAEDRERRTGELFF
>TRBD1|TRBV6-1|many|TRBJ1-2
TGTGCCGCCCGGGCACAGGGGGCGATCGGCTACACCTTC
CAARAQGAIGYTF
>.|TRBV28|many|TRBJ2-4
TGTGCCAGCACCTTAAGGGGGGGGACCAAAAACATTCAGTACTTC
CASTLRGGTKNIQYF
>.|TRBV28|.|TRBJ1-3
TGTGCCAGCAGGACCTCTGGAAACACCATATATTTT
CASRTSGNTIYF
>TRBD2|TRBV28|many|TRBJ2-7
TGTGCCAGCAGCACCACTAGCGGGAGTGGGCGCTACGAGCAGTACTTC
CASSTTSGSGRYEQYF
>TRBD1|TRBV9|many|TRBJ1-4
TGTGCCAGCAGCGTAGCGGGACAGCCAACTAATGAAAAACTGTTTTTT
CASSVAGQPTNEKLFF
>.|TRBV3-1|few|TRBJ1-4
TGTGCCAGCAGCCAAGGGGGGGCAGGTAATGAAAAACTGTTTTTT
CASSQGGAGNEKLFF
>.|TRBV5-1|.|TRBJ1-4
TGCGCCAGCAGCTTAATCGACAGCGCCAATGAAAAACTGTTTTTT
CASSLIDSANEKLFF
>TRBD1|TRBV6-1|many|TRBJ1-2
TGTGCCAGCAGCCAGGGACAGCAATATGGCTACACCTTC
CASSQGQQYGYTF